The 24 T cell receptor beta chains presented below share a single source sample, sequenced in a study of cytomegalovirus exposure and HLA in healthy donors (dated by TCRdb to the late 2010s). Library method: the immunoSEQ multiplex PCR assay. The multiplex PCR relied on a mix of 60 forward primers for TCR Vbeta segments and 13 reverse primers for TCR Jbeta segments. This immuneACCESS table, as held by TCRdb, lists in-frame sequences with V and J called but not all clones. Of the missing ones, under half trace to an unresolved V gene in checked studies; the others have no known cause. Here the sample has over 200,000 clones; roughly four fifths occur a single time. Jointly, the top ten make up over 0.5% of the sample. The sequenced sample was PBMCs. These receptors all stem from a middle-aged woman in good health and CMV-seronegative.

The chain links TRBV5-1 to TRBJ2-5, with 11 bases lining up with TRBD2. The CDR3 runs 16 residues. Germline CDR1 and CDR2: SGHRS and YFSETQ. J lost 0 bases, V lost 5 bases, and 6 bases had no gene match. Written as DNA, the CDR3 is TGCGCCAGCAGACTAGCGGGGGACTCATACCAAGAGACCCAGTACTTC. This codes for CASRLAGDSYQETQYF. The variable domain in full, with the rest retrieved from reference TRBV5-1 and TRBJ2-5, is KAGVTQTPRYLIKTRGQQVTLSCSPISGHRSVSWYQQTPGQGLQFLFEYFSETQRNKGNFPGRFSGRQFSNSRSEMNVSTLELGDSALYLCASRLAGDSYQETQYFGPGTRLLVL.

This chain connects TRBV2 to TRBJ1-4; 7 bases agree with TRBD1. Per the germline V gene, CDR1 is SNHLY and CDR2 is FYNNEI. The V and J ends lost 0 bases and 0 bases, in that order; junction bases with no gene match: 1. The CDR3 extends over 16 amino acids. DNA of the CDR3: TGTGCCAGCAGTGAAGCGGGGACAGCAACTAATGAAAAACTGTTTTTT. Amino acids: CASSEAGTATNEKLFF.

Notes on this clone: Lacking the conserved final phenylalanine or tryptophan, this CDR3 likely reflects a read error. No DNA is shown, since the ends of the CDR3 on it are uncertain; the CDR3 is the one TCRdb lists. The rearrangement uses TRBV25-1 and TRBJ2-7; the D call of TRBD1 is as the table states it, not checked on the DNA. The CDR3 contains 10 residues when both ends are counted. Per the germline V gene, CDR1 is MGHDK and CDR2 is SYGVNS. The CDR3 protein is CASSEGTGRL.

This clone appeared a few times. The J gene is TRBJ1-1, the V gene TRBV7-2; unclear D gene. Germline values: CDR1 SGHTA, CDR2 FQGNSA. With 5 bases removed from V and 7 bases from J, the gap between germline ends came to 14 bases. This CDR3 has 13 amino acids. The CDR3 reads CASSVMENGEAFF. CDR3 in DNA: TGTGCCAGCAGCGTTATGGAGAACGGTGAAGCTTTCTTT.

The sample holds one count of this clone. Other DNA sequences in the sample encode the same CDR3. This chain connects TRBV5-1 to TRBJ1-2; D call uncertain. The V end lost 0 bases, the J end lost 0 bases, and 6 bases lay between the germline ends. Per germline, CDR1 SGHRS and CDR2 YFSETQ. The CDR3 runs 14 residues. Here the CDR3 DNA reads TGCGCCAGCAGCTTGGACACCTCTAACTATGGCTACACCTTC. Protein sequence: CASSLDTSNYGYTF.

The chain employs TRBV6-5 and TRBJ1-1, with D tentatively TRBD1 (6 bases). The CDR3 consists of 15 residues. Trimming took 6 bases from V and 6 from J, leaving 20 bases between them. Germline CDR1 and CDR2: MNHEY and SVGAGI. CDR3 sequence (DNA): TGTGCCAGCAGCTATAGACAGGTGAACCCACCTGAAGCTTTCTTT. Its protein product is CASSYRQVNPPEAFF.

Comment on this clone: This same CDR3 is encoded by further DNA sequences in the sample. This chain joins TRBV19 and TRBJ1-1, with D possibly matching TRBD1 (5 bases). This CDR3 has 14 amino acids. Germline CDR1 reads LNHDA; CDR2 reads SQIVND (reference sequence). Trimming removed 0 bases at V and 1 base at J, with 6 bases between. The CDR3 DNA reads TGTGCCAGTAGTATAGATCAGGGGAACACTGAAGCTTTCTTT. Amino acids: CASSIDQGNTEAFF.

This rearrangement joins TRBV2 to TRBJ2-5, with 7 bases identical to TRBD1. This CDR3 has 14 residues. The V and J ends lost 5 bases and 4 bases, in that order; junction bases with no gene match: 7. In germline, CDR1 is SNHLY, CDR2 FYNNEI. The CDR3 bases are TGTGCCAGCAGTCGGGCTCAGGGGGTAGAGACCCAGTACTTC. Its protein is CASSRAQGVETQYF.

CDR3 sequence reads: CASSLGQGENTEAFF. CDR3 DNA sequence: TGCGCCAGCAGCTTGGGTCAGGGGGAAAACACTGAAGCTTTCTTT. The chain links TRBV5-1 to TRBJ1-1; 7 nucleotides agree with TRBD1. CDR1 is SGHRS and CDR2 is YFSETQ in the germline V gene. The junction had 4 bases not matched to a gene; V was cut back by 0 bases and J by 2 bases. The CDR3 is made up of 15 amino acids.

Points on this clone: Other nucleotide sequences in the sample specify the same CDR3. The chain couples TRBV19 to TRBJ1-1, with 7 bases matching TRBD1. CDR3 size: 13 residues. Germline CDR1 and CDR2: LNHDA and SQIVND (reference sequence). V shed 6 bases and J 2 bases; nucleotides not matched to a gene: 3. Here the CDR3 reads CASRRQGNTEAFF. The DNA for the CDR3 is TGTGCCAGTAGAAGACAGGGTAACACTGAAGCTTTCTTT.

This clone was recorded once. The genes are TRBV7-9 and TRBJ2-5; 11 bases match TRBD2. V shed 4 bases and J 5 bases; nucleotides not matched to a gene: 9. Germline V lookup: CDR1 SEHNR, CDR2 FQNEAQ (reference sequence). The CDR3 runs to 16 residues. The CDR3 reads CASSSGRASGGETQYF. The CDR3, as DNA: TGTGCCAGCAGCTCCGGTAGGGCTAGCGGGGGGGAGACCCAGTACTTC.

The chain employs TRBV7-9 and TRBJ2-1, with D perhaps matching TRBD2 (6 bases). There are 14 residues in the CDR3. The V end lost 5 bases, the J end lost 6 bases, and 14 bases lay between the germline ends. Per germline, CDR1 SEHNR and CDR2 FQNEAQ (reference sequence). The CDR3 sequence: CASSPTLGGNEQFF. CDR3 coding DNA: TGTGCCAGCAGCCCGACACTGGGAGGCAATGAGCAGTTCTTC.

V gene TRBV2 combines with J gene TRBJ1-4; D unclear. Germline-derived CDR1 and CDR2 are SNHLY and FYNNEI. The CDR3 loop spans 13 amino acids. Deletions cut 7 bases from V and 4 bases from J, with 10 bases between. CDR3: CASKPTVNEKLFF. The CDR3, as DNA: TGTGCCAGCAAGCCAACGGTTAATGAAAAACTGTTTTTT.

This chain joins TRBV4-3 and TRBJ2-7, with D possibly matching TRBD1 (6 bases). This CDR3 region has 16 residues. V gave up 0 bases and J gave up 0 bases, with 12 bases separating them. Germline CDR1 reads LGHNA; CDR2 reads YSLEER. The CDR3: CASSQDWAGDSYEQYF. The DNA for the CDR3 is TGCGCCAGCAGCCAAGATTGGGCAGGGGACTCCTACGAGCAGTACTTC.

This chain uses TRBV5-6 with TRBJ2-5; D gene uncertain. Deletions cut 0 bases from V and 3 bases from J, with 6 bases between. The germline V gene has CDR1 SGHDT and CDR2 YYEEEE. The CDR3 is 13 amino acids. The CDR3 DNA follows: TGTGCCAGCAGCTTGGTGGCTGAAGAGACCCAGTACTTC. This gives the protein CASSLVAEETQYF.

The chain couples TRBV19 to TRBJ2-7; 11 bases are a match to TRBD1. This CDR3 comprises 13 residues. CDR1 is LNHDA, CDR2 SQIVND, per germline (reference sequence). V lost 7 bases and J lost 5; bases outside the gene matches: 4. The CDR3 here is CASKGQGGHEQYF. In nucleotides, the CDR3 is TGTGCCAGTAAGGGACAGGGGGGCCACGAGCAGTACTTC.

The gene calls are TRBV7-9 and TRBJ2-5; 10 bases are a match to TRBD1. The assigned J gene may be wrong: the sequence end matches TRBJ2-7 better. The CDR3 loop spans 19 amino acids. Germline CDR1 is SEHNR and CDR2 is FQNEAQ (reference sequence). This CDR3 is CASSLDGRWRGQGSYEQYF. The CDR3, as DNA: TGTGCCAGCAGCTTAGATGGAAGGTGGCGGGGACAGGGGTCCTACGAGCAGTACTTC.

The CDR3 nucleotides read TGTGCTAGTGGTTTAAGAGCGGGGTTCTACGAGCAGTACTTC. It is translated as CASGLRAGFYEQYF. The gene calls are TRBV12-5 and TRBJ2-7; TRBD2 aligns across 7 bases. CDR3 length equals 14 residues. Trimming cost V 3 bases and J 3 bases; bases outside gene matches: 5. Germline-derived CDR1 and CDR2 are LGHNT and FRNRAP.

The chain couples TRBV6-6 to TRBJ2-5; unclear D gene. The J call may not be correct, given that the DNA end is closer to TRBJ2-7. The germline gives CDR1 MNHNY, CDR2 SVGAGI (reference sequence). The CDR3 sequence is 12 residues long. The CDR3 loop is CASSSVTYEQYF. In DNA, the CDR3 is TGTGCCAGCAGTTCCGTCACCTACGAGCAGTACTTC.

This clone was seen more than once but under ten times. The chain has TRBV10-3 and TRBJ2-1, with 9 bases matching TRBD2. This CDR3 has 15 amino acids. V lost 6 bases, J lost 2 bases, and 5 bases stayed unmatched. Per the germline V gene, CDR1 is ENHRY and CDR2 is SYGVKD. Here the CDR3 DNA reads TGTGCCATCAGCTCCGGGACTAGCACCTACAATGAGCAGTTCTTC. Protein sequence: CAISSGTSTYNEQFF.

V usage is TRBV2 and J usage is TRBJ2-5; 9 nucleotides match TRBD2. Looked up from germline, CDR1 is SNHLY and CDR2 is FYNNEI. With 8 bases clipped from V and 5 bases from J, the junction kept 6 bases outside the gene matches. This CDR3 comprises 13 residues. CDR3 amino acids: CASAGGVGETQYF. The CDR3 DNA sequence: TGTGCCAGCGCGGGGGGGGTGGGGGAGACCCAGTACTTC.

This chain connects TRBV7-2 to TRBJ2-1; TRBD2 matches at 8 bases. V was clipped by 3 bases and J by 3 bases; unmatched bases: 4. There are 15 residues in the CDR3. The V gene's germline CDR1 is SGHTA and CDR2 FQGNSA. CDR3 loop: CASSLAGGYYNEQFF. CDR3 bases: TGTGCCAGCAGCTTGGCGGGGGGTTACTACAATGAGCAGTTCTTC.

The chain uses TRBV5-1 and TRBJ2-7, with TRBD2 matching 10 bases. The CDR3 is 16 residues long. The ends lost 2 bases at V and 2 bases at J; junction bases unmatched: 7. CDR1 is SGHRS, CDR2 YFSETQ, per germline. CDR3 amino acids: CASSFAPSGGPYEQYF. The CDR3 DNA sequence: TGCGCCAGCAGCTTCGCGCCTAGCGGGGGCCCCTACGAGCAGTACTTC.

The J gene is TRBJ2-2, the V gene TRBV25-1; no reliable D call. The CDR3 sequence is 11 residues long. CDR1 and CDR2 from the germline V gene are MGHDK and SYGVNS. Trimming removed 6 bases at V and 7 bases at J, with 6 bases between. The CDR3 protein is CASRVSGELFF. The CDR3 DNA follows: TGTGCCAGCAGGGTGAGCGGGGAGCTGTTTTTT.